This T cell receptor (beta chain) came from a study of shared clonotypes between healthy human individuals. Using immunoSEQ multiplex PCR, the repertoire was profiled, and TCRdb retains in-frame clones only, with some absent. The sample has about 590,000 clones, less than 97% seen once. CD45RO negativity and positive selection for CCR7 defined naive CD8 cells, a population that excluded terminally differentiated effector memory CD45RA+ cells. Germline V gene data show CDR1 as MDHEN and CDR2 as SYDVKM. Trimming took 10 bases from V and 4 from J, leaving 8 bases between them. The CDR3 is 11 amino acids.

The rearrangement joins TRBV28 to TRBJ1-3, with unresolved D. The source of this sequence is a woman aged 25 to 39 in good health. The sample consisted of naive CD8+ T cells sorted from blood. The CDR3 spells CATYSGNTIYF. The CDR3 DNA reads as TGTGCCACATACAGCGGAAACACCATATATTTT.